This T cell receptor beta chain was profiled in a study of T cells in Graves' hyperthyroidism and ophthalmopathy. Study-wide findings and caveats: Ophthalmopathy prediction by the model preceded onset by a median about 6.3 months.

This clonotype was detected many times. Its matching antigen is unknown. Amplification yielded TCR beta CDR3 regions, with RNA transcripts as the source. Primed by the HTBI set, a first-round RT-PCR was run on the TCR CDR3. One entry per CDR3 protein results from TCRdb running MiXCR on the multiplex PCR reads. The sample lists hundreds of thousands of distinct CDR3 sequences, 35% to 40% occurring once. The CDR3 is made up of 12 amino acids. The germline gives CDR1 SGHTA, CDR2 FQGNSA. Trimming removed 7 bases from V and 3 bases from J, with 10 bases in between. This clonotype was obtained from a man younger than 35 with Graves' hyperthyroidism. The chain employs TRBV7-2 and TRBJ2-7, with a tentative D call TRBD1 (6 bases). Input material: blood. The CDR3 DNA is TGTGCCAGCACCTTGACAGGCTACGAGCAGTACTTC. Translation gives CASTLTGYEQYF. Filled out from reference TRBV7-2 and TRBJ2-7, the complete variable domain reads GAGVSQSPSNKVTEKGKDVELRCDPISGHTALYWYRQSLGQGLEFLIYFQGNSAPDKSGLPSDRFSAERTGGSVSTLTIQRTQQEDSAVYLCASTLTGYEQYFGPGTRLTVT.